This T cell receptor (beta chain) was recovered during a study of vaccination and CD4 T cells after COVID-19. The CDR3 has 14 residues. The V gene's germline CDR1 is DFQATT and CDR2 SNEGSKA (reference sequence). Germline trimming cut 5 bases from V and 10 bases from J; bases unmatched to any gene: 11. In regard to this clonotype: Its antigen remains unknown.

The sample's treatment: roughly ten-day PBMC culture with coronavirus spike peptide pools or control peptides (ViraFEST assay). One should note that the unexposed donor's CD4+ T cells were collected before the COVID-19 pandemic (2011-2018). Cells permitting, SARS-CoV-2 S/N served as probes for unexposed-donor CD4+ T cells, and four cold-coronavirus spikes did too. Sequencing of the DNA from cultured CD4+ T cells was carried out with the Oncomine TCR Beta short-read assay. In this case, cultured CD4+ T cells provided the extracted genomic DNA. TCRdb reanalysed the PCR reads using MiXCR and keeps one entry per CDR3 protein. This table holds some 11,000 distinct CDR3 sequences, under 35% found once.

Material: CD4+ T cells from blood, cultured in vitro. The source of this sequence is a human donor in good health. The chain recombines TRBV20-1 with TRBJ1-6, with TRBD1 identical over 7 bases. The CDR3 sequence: CSASQGGIGSPLHF. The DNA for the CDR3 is TGCAGTGCTTCGCAGGGGGGAATCGGGTCACCCCTCCACTTT.